The 29 T cell receptor beta chains reported below all come from one sample, sequenced in a study of OX40 agonist ivuxolimab in advanced cancers. Here immunoSEQ multiplex PCR was the method, and the copy in TCRdb shows in-frame clones only, minus some. The sample holds 50,000 or so clones; approximately 90% are singletons and the top ten take roughly a third. The sample consisted of CD4+ or CD8+ T cells sorted from blood, taken in a trial of the OX40 agonist ivuxolimab. These receptor sequences come from an adult with an advanced solid tumor such as melanoma, head and neck, liver or kidney cancer.

This clone was observed a few times. The V gene is TRBV7-9, the J gene TRBJ1-5; D is ambiguous. CDR3 length equals 13 residues. Germline CDR1 is SEHNR and CDR2 is FQNEAQ (reference sequence). The ends were cut back, 4 bases at V and 0 bases at J, with 4 bases in the middle. DNA of the CDR3: TGTGCCAGCAGCTCAAATAGCAATCAGCCCCAGCATTTT. Encoded protein: CASSSNSNQPQHF.

The V gene is TRBV5-1, the J gene TRBJ2-2; the match to TRBD2 covers 13 bases. Germline lookup yields CDR1 SGHRS and CDR2 YFSETQ. The length of the CDR3 is 17 residues. Trimming removed 4 bases from V and 7 bases from J; junction bases left unmatched: 10. CDR3 sequence (DNA): TGCGCCAGCAGCGAGACTAGCGGGGGGCCCTTTCACGGGGAGCTGTTTTTT. It encodes CASSETSGGPFHGELFF.

This chain links TRBV27 with TRBJ2-1, with TRBD2 matching 11 bases. Germline V gives CDR1 MNHEY, CDR2 SMNVEV (reference sequence). Losses at the gene ends were 0 bases for V and 8 bases for J; bases not matched to a gene: 3. The CDR3 is 15 amino acids. This CDR3 reads CASSLSSGRADEQFF. The CDR3 DNA is TGTGCCAGCAGTTTATCTAGCGGGAGGGCGGATGAGCAGTTCTTC.

The genes are TRBV18 and TRBJ2-7, with unresolved D. The CDR3 has 13 residues. Germline V gene lookup returns CDR1 KGHSH and CDR2 LQKENI. Trimming shortened V by 0 bases and J by 9 bases, and 12 bases separated the two germline ends. Here the CDR3 reads CASSPPTALGQYF. CDR3 bases: TGTGCCAGCTCACCACCCACCGCGCTCGGGCAGTACTTC.

This sequence joins TRBV4-2 and TRBJ2-3; TRBD2 matches at 9 bases. Trimming removed 0 bases from V and 2 bases from J; junction bases left unmatched: 9. The CDR3 has 18 amino acids. CDR1 is LGHNA and CDR2 is YNFKEQ in the germline V gene. The chain's CDR3 is CASSQDFYSGSLTDTQYF. CDR3 sequence (DNA): TGTGCCAGCAGCCAAGATTTTTATAGCGGGAGCCTCACAGATACGCAGTATTTT.

This clone appeared a single time. V is TRBV21-1 and J is TRBJ2-7; the listed D gene, TRBD2, was not tested against the DNA. TRBV21-1 is a pseudogene. This CDR3 contains 18 residues. The CDR3 spells CASSKEIIAGDYSYEQYF. The CDR3, as DNA: TGTGCCAGCAGCAAAGAGATAATAGCGGGGGATTACTCCTACGAGCAGTACTTC.

To note about this clone: Other DNA sequences within the sample encode an identical CDR3. This chain uses TRBV4-1 with TRBJ2-7, with unresolved D. From germline, CDR1 is MGHRA and CDR2 YSYEKL. This CDR3 contains 13 residues. With 0 bases removed from V and 2 bases from J, the gap between germline ends came to 5 bases. The CDR3 DNA follows: TGCGCCAGCAGCCAAGATCCCACCTACGAGCAGTACTTC. Protein: CASSQDPTYEQYF.

The chain employs TRBV4-1 and TRBJ1-3; 7 bases match TRBD1. Germline CDR1 is MGHRA and CDR2 is YSYEKL. This CDR3 has 16 amino acids. V dropped 1 base and J dropped 11; count of bases not matched to a gene: 14. The CDR3 nucleotides are TGCGCCAGCAGCCAAGTTGGGACAGTTGGCGACAACTCCATATATTTT. Its protein product is CASSQVGTVGDNSIYF.

This clone was observed a few times. The rearrangement links TRBV16 to TRBJ2-7; maybe TRBD2 (5 bases). The germline V and J ends were trimmed by 0 bases and 0 bases, with 18 bases remaining between them. The CDR3 extends over 18 amino acids. The germline gives CDR1 KGHSY, CDR2 FQNENV. As DNA, the CDR3 is TGTGCCAGCAGCCAATCTGTTGCGGGCCCCGACGTCTCCTACGAGCAGTACTTC. Amino acid sequence: CASSQSVAGPDVSYEQYF.

This chain joins TRBV6-1 and TRBJ1-2; TRBD1 agrees at 9 bases. Germline lookup yields CDR1 MNHNS and CDR2 SASEGT. The ends lost 4 bases at V and 4 bases at J; junction bases unmatched: 19. The CDR3 totals 19 residues. The CDR3 nucleotides read TGTGCCAGCAGTGGCTTTAGGGGACAGGGTTTAATTCGGGTCTATGGCTACACCTTC. Amino acids: CASSGFRGQGLIRVYGYTF.

The CDR3 nucleotides are TGTGCCAGCAGCCCCGGGACGGTCTCCTACAATGAGCAGTTCTTC. Amino acids: CASSPGTVSYNEQFF. V gene TRBV27 combines with J gene TRBJ2-1; D tentatively fits TRBD1 or TRBD2 (5 bases each). The CDR3 totals 15 residues. Trimming removed 6 bases from V and 0 bases from J, with 12 bases in between. Germline V CDR1 and CDR2: MNHEY, SMNVEV (reference sequence).

The rearrangement joins TRBV28 to TRBJ2-7; no clear D. Trimming removed 2 bases from V and 3 bases from J, with 11 bases in between. The CDR3 extends over 14 amino acids. Germline V gives CDR1 MDHEN, CDR2 SYDVKM. The DNA for the CDR3 is TGTGCCAGCAGTTTAGGTAGATTTCTCTACGAGCAGTACTTC. It is translated as CASSLGRFLYEQYF.

The gene calls are TRBV6-4 and TRBJ2-1; D gene unclear. Germline CDR1 reads MRHNA; CDR2 reads SNTAGT. The CDR3 has 15 residues. Trimming shortened V by 4 bases and J by 3 bases, and 13 bases separated the two germline ends. CDR3 coding DNA: TGTGCCAGCAGTGCGGACCCGGACGACTACAATGAGCAGTTCTTC. Translating gives CASSADPDDYNEQFF.

V usage is TRBV5-4 and J usage is TRBJ1-3, with a tentative D call TRBD1 (6 bases). CDR1 is SGHNT and CDR2 is YYREEE in the germline V gene (reference sequence). V lost 4 bases to trimming and J lost 1 base, with 15 bases between them. The CDR3 consists of 16 residues. CDR3 sequence reads: CASSPAGDQSGNTIYF. The CDR3 DNA follows: TGTGCCAGCAGCCCGGCAGGGGACCAGTCTGGAAACACCATATATTTT.

Only a few counts were recorded for this clone. The rearrangement links TRBV6-6 to TRBJ2-7, with TRBD1 as a possible D gene (6 bases). This CDR3 contains 16 residues. Germline V gene data show CDR1 as MNHNY and CDR2 as SVGAGI (reference sequence). The V end was cut by 6 bases, the J end by 1 base, with 19 bases between. The CDR3 region has the DNA TGTGCCAGCAGCCTCAACCTGGGGGCATATTCCTACGAGCAGTACTTC. It translates to CASSLNLGAYSYEQYF.

This chain links TRBV10-2 with TRBJ1-1; the D gene is possibly TRBD1 (5 bases). Germline V gives CDR1 WSHSY, CDR2 SAAADI. V lost 7 bases to trimming and J lost 6 bases, with 15 bases between them. CDR3 length equals 13 residues. The CDR3 here is CASTPVEGSEAFF. In DNA, the CDR3 is TGCGCCAGCACCCCAGTGGAGGGGTCTGAAGCTTTCTTT.

This chain connects TRBV9 to TRBJ1-1, with unresolved D. CDR3 length: 13 residues. Trimming took off 4 bases at V and 2 bases at J, with 9 bases between the two ends. The germline CDR1 and CDR2 sequences are SGDLS and YYNGEE. The CDR3 coding sequence is TGTGCCAGCAGCCTCGGGGATAACACTGAAGCTTTCTTT. The encoded protein is CASSLGDNTEAFF.

This clone was seen a few times. V and J are TRBV10-2 and TRBJ2-2; maybe TRBD1 (5 bases). V was shortened by 8 bases and J by 6 bases, with 19 bases between the two germline ends. The CDR3 extends over 15 amino acids. The germline CDR1 and CDR2 sequences are WSHSY and SAAADI. The chain's CDR3 is CASLAWGDISGELFF. The CDR3 DNA reads TGCGCCAGCTTAGCCTGGGGCGATATATCCGGGGAGCTGTTTTTT.

This clone was counted between two and nine times. The rearrangement joins TRBV2 to TRBJ2-3; D is uncertain. Per germline, CDR1 SNHLY and CDR2 FYNNEI. Trimming removed 6 bases from V and 0 bases from J, with 13 bases in between. The CDR3 has 15 amino acids. This CDR3 is CASSLLASSTDTQYF. The CDR3 bases are TGTGCCAGCAGCTTACTCGCCTCTAGCACAGATACGCAGTATTTT.

This chain links TRBV19 with TRBJ2-7; no clear D gene. The CDR3 runs 14 residues. V was shortened by 6 bases and J by 0 bases, with 12 bases between the two germline ends. The germline gives CDR1 LNHDA, CDR2 SQIVND (reference sequence). The CDR3 loop reads CASSLAAFSYEQYF. CDR3 nucleotide sequence: TGTGCCAGTAGCCTTGCGGCCTTCTCCTACGAGCAGTACTTC.

The chain links TRBV19 to TRBJ1-2; the match to TRBD1 covers 8 bases. The CDR3 contains 13 residues. The J segment lost 7 bases and the V segment lost 5 bases, leaving 6 bases of the junction unmatched. Germline assignment: CDR1 LNHDA and CDR2 SQIVND (reference sequence). CDR3 sequence reads: CASSFGQGPGYTF. CDR3 nucleotide sequence: TGTGCCAGTAGTTTCGGACAGGGCCCTGGCTACACCTTC.

In nucleotides, the CDR3 is TGTGCCAGCCGGGGAGGGGGCATCGGCACTGAAGCTTTCTTT. Encoded protein: CASRGGGIGTEAFF. V and J are TRBV2 and TRBJ1-1, with 7 bases aligning to TRBD1. V lost 8 bases and J lost 4; bases outside the gene matches: 10. From germline, CDR1 is SNHLY and CDR2 FYNNEI. This CDR3 contains 14 residues. Supplemented by reference TRBV2 and TRBJ1-1, the full variable domain reads EPEVTQTPSHQVTQMGQEVILRCVPISNHLYFYWYRQILGQKVEFLVSFYNNEISEKSEIFDDQFSVERPDGSNFTLKIRSTKLEDSAMYFCASRGGGIGTEAFFGQGTRLTVV.

The CDR3 reads CASSLVLAGELFF. CDR3 nucleotide sequence: TGTGCCAGCAGCTTAGTTTTGGCCGGGGAGCTGTTTTTT. The chain employs TRBV11-2 and TRBJ2-2; D gene ambiguous. There are 13 residues in the CDR3. Looked up from germline, CDR1 is SGHAT and CDR2 is FQNNGV. V was trimmed by 1 base and J by 6 bases, leaving 6 bases between them.

This clone came up a few times. J is TRBJ1-6 and V is TRBV7-9; a possible D gene is TRBD1 (5 bases). The CDR3 is 12 residues long. V was clipped by 5 bases and J by 7 bases, with 6 bases between them. Germline V gives CDR1 SEHNR, CDR2 FQNEAQ (reference sequence). CDR3 residues: CASSPGNSPLHF. CDR3 bases: TGTGCCAGCAGCCCAGGGAATTCACCCCTCCACTTT.

To note about this clone: This sample also contains other DNA sequences that code for the same CDR3. This chain links TRBV5-6 with TRBJ2-3, with TRBD2 matching over 7 bases. Per germline, CDR1 SGHDT and CDR2 YYEEEE. The CDR3 extends over 17 amino acids. With 0 bases clipped from V and 3 bases from J, the junction kept 10 bases outside the gene matches. CDR3 nucleotides: TGTGCCAGCAGCTTGGTCCCGGGACTAAGCCTGACAGATACGCAGTATTTT. Its translation: CASSLVPGLSLTDTQYF.

The count of this clone is one. In nucleotides, the CDR3 is TGTGCCAGCAGCCAAGCCTCGTTAGCGGCAGATACGCAGTATTTT. Its translation: CASSQASLAADTQYF. The genes are TRBV14 and TRBJ2-3, with a weak D call TRBD2 (6 bases). The V end lost 1 base, the J end lost 4 bases, and 12 bases lay between the germline ends. Germline lookup yields CDR1 SGHDN and CDR2 FVKESK. The CDR3 covers 15 residues.

The genes are TRBV4-1 and TRBJ2-7; 9 bases agree with TRBD2. Germline-derived CDR1 and CDR2 are MGHRA and YSYEKL. V lost 3 bases, J lost 0 bases, and 9 bases stayed unmatched. The CDR3 sequence is 17 residues long. DNA of the CDR3: TGCGCCAGCAGCCACACCTCTAGCGGGAAGAGCTCCTACGAGCAGTACTTC. Residues: CASSHTSSGKSSYEQYF.

This clone appeared once. The V call is TRBV19, the J call TRBJ2-7, with D perhaps TRBD2 (6 bases). The CDR3 contains 13 residues. Germline values: CDR1 LNHDA, CDR2 SQIVND (reference sequence). Trimming shortened V by 0 bases and J by 5 bases, and 8 bases separated the two germline ends. The CDR3 DNA follows: TGTGCCAGTAGTATAGAAGGCGGGAACGAGCAGTACTTC. Protein: CASSIEGGNEQYF. The full variable domain, completed using reference TRBV19 and TRBJ2-7, is DGGITQSPKYLFRKEGQNVTLSCEQNLNHDAMYWYRQDPGQGLRLIYYSQIVNDFQKGDIAEGYSVSREKKESFPLTVTSAQKNPTAFYLCASSIEGGNEQYFGPGTRLTVT.

This chain links TRBV7-8 with TRBJ2-5, with TRBD1 matching over 7 bases. J lost 1 base, V lost 5 bases, and 4 bases had no gene match. This CDR3 contains 14 residues. The germline V gene encodes CDR1 SGHVS and CDR2 FQNEAQ. The CDR3 loop reads CASSQDRFQETQYF. In DNA, the CDR3 is TGTGCCAGCAGCCAGGACAGGTTCCAAGAGACCCAGTACTTC.